These 6 T cell receptor beta chains share one sample of origin, sequenced in a study of T-cell memory formation after mild COVID-19. TCRdb re-called the 5' RACE reads through MiXCR, storing one row per CDR3 protein. In the table there are about 470,000 distinct CDR3 sequences, 15% to 20% of which are singletons. Sequencing was performed on PBMCs or a T cell subset sorted from them (not recorded which). These receptor sequences come from an adult woman who had mild COVID-19 (a few samples of this study predate the infection). Cell type and time point are not known.

This chain joins TRBV18 and TRBJ2-1; TRBD1 or TRBD2 may be the D gene (5 bases each). Trimming removed 0 bases from V and 7 bases from J, with 16 bases in between. This CDR3 has 16 amino acids. Germline CDR1 KGHSH, CDR2 LQKENI. CDR3 DNA: TGTGCCAGCTCACCACCCCAGGGCCCGTCGGGGAATGAGCAGTTCTTC. This sequence encodes CASSPPQGPSGNEQFF.

The sample holds a few counts of this clonotype. The rearrangement links TRBV4-2 to TRBJ2-1; 10 bases align to TRBD2. Germline values: CDR1 LGHNA, CDR2 YNFKEQ. The CDR3 has 16 residues. J lost 10 bases, V lost 3 bases, and 12 bases had no gene match. The CDR3 DNA reads as TGTGCCAGCAGCCACCTAGTGAGCGGGGGGGCCGAGGAGCAGTTCTTC. Its translation is CASSHLVSGGAEEQFF.

The chain is built from TRBV4-3 and TRBJ2-2; 7 bases line up with TRBD2. J lost 6 bases, V lost 4 bases, and 2 bases had no gene match. CDR3 size: 13 residues. Looked up from germline, CDR1 is LGHNA and CDR2 is YSLEER. CDR3 amino acids: CASSPGLAGELFF. CDR3 DNA sequence: TGCGCCAGCAGCCCCGGACTAGCCGGGGAGCTGTTTTTT.

The rearrangement uses TRBV20-1 and TRBJ2-7; 7 nucleotides agree with TRBD1. The CDR3 covers 14 residues. Germline V lookup: CDR1 DFQATT, CDR2 SNEGSKA (reference sequence). Trimming removed 1 base from V and 2 bases from J; junction bases left unmatched: 5. In DNA form, the CDR3 reads TGCAGTGCTAGAGTACAGACAGGGACCTACGAGCAGTACTTC. Residues: CSARVQTGTYEQYF.

The chain has TRBV12-3 or TRBV12-4 and TRBJ2-1; D perhaps matches TRBD1 (6 bases). Between the trimmed V and J ends, which lost 6 bases and 6 bases, there was a span of 18 bases. This CDR3 contains 15 residues. The CDR3 DNA is TGTGCCAGCAGGGGACATCCCCGAGTGGCCAATGAGCAGTTCTTC. As protein: CASRGHPRVANEQFF.

This clonotype was seen only a few times. The chain links TRBV5-1 to TRBJ2-3, with TRBD2 identical over 8 bases. The V and J ends lost 4 bases and 3 bases, in that order; junction bases with no gene match: 10. There are 16 residues in the CDR3. Germline V gene sequence: CDR1 SGHRS, CDR2 YFSETQ. CDR3: CASSGSGTRKTDTQYF. In DNA, the CDR3 is TGCGCCAGCAGCGGCTCCGGGACTAGGAAGACAGATACGCAGTATTTT.